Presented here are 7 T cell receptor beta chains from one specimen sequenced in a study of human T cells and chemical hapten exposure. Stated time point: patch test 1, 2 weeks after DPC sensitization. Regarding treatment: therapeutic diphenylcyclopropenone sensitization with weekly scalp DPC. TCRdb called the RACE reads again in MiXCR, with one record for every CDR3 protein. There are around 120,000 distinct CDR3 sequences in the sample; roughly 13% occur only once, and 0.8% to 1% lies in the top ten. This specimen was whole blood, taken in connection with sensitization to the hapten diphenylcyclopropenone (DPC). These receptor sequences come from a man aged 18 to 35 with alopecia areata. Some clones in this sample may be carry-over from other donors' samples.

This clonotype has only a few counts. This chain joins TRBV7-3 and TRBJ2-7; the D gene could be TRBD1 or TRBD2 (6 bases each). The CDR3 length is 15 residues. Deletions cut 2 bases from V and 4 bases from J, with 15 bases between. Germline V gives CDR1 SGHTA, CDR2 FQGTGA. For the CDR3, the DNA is TGTGCCAGCAGCTTATTCGGGGGCAGGGAATACGAGCAGTACTTC. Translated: CASSLFGGREYEQYF.

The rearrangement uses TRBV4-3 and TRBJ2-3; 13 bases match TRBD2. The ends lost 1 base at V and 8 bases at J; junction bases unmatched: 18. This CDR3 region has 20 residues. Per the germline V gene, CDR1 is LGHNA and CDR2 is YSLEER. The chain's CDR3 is CASSQAIARTSGGRIGTQYF. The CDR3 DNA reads TGCGCCAGCAGCCAAGCCATTGCCCGGACTAGCGGGGGACGCATCGGTACGCAGTATTTT.

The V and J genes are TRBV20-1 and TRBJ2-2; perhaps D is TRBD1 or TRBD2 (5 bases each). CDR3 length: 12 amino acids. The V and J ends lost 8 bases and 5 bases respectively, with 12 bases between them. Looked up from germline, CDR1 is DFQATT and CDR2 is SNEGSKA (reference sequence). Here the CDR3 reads CSSSGGTGELFF. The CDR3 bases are TGCAGTTCATCTGGGGGAACCGGGGAGCTGTTTTTT.

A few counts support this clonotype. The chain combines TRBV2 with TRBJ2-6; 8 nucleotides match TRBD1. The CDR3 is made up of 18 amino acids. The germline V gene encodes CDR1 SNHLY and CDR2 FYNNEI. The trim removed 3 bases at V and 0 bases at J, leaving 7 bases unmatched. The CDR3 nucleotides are TGTGCCAGCAGTGATAGGACAGGGCTCTTCTCTGGGGCCAACGTCCTGACTTTC. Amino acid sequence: CASSDRTGLFSGANVLTF.

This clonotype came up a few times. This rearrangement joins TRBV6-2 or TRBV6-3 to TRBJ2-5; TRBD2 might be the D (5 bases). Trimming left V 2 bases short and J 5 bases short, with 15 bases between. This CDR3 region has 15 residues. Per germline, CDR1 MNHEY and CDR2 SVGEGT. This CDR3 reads CASSYDSGIVETQYF. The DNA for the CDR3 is TGTGCCAGCAGTTACGATTCCGGGATAGTGGAGACCCAGTACTTC.

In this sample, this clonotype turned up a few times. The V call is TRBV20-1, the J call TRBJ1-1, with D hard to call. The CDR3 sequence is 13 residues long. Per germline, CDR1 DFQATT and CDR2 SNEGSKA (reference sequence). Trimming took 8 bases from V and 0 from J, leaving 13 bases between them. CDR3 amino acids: CSSSGLLNTEAFF. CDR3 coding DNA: TGCAGTTCCTCGGGATTGTTGAACACTGAAGCTTTCTTT.

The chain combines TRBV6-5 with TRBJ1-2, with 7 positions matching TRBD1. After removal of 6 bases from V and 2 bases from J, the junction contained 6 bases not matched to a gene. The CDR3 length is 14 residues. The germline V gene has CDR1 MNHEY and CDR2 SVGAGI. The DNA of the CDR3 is TGTGCCAGCAGAAACACACAGGGGAACTATGGCTACACCTTC. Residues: CASRNTQGNYGYTF.